The 21 T cell receptor beta chains listed next were all sequenced from one sample in a study of control samples from healthy donors and cancer patients. Libraries were prepared by immunoSEQ multiplex PCR; TCRdb keeps only in-frame clonotypes and omits some of them. The table includes 110,000 to 150,000 clones, under 90% detected once. The sequenced sample consisted of blood. These receptors originate from a man aged 25-45 years in good health.

This clone was recorded only once. The V gene is TRBV23-1, the J gene TRBJ2-7, with 7 bases matching TRBD1. TRBV23-1 has ORF status, its function being uncertain. CDR3 size: 13 residues. The V gene end was trimmed by 8 bases and the J gene end by 2 bases; junction bases not matched to a gene: 6. CDR3 coding DNA: TGCGCCAGCGGGGACAGCTTACCCTACGAGCAGTACTTC. Protein sequence: CASGDSLPYEQYF.

The genes are TRBV7-8 and TRBJ1-1; 8 bases agree with TRBD1. The CDR3 is 15 amino acids. Trimming took 1 base from V and 7 from J; bases not matched to a gene: 8. Germline assignment: CDR1 SGHVS and CDR2 FQNEAQ. Here the CDR3 DNA reads TGTGCCAGCAGCTTAGGTTGGCAGGGGGCTAGTGAAGCTTTCTTT. Translated: CASSLGWQGASEAFF.

This clone was recorded only once. This chain uses TRBV5-1 with TRBJ2-7; no definite D call. Germline V gene sequence: CDR1 SGHRS, CDR2 YFSETQ. CDR3 size: 13 residues. Deletions cut 2 bases from V and 3 bases from J, with 9 bases between. The CDR3 DNA reads as TGCGCCAGCAGCTTCGGCGTAAACTACGAGCAGTACTTC. Amino acid sequence: CASSFGVNYEQYF.

The V and J genes are TRBV10-3 and TRBJ2-7, with TRBD1 identical over 10 bases. Germline CDR1 and CDR2: ENHRY and SYGVKD. V trimming: 9 bases; J trimming: 7 bases; junction bases outside the gene matches: 12. The length of the CDR3 is 14 residues. CDR3 DNA sequence: TGTGCCATTTCCGGGACAGGGGTACCGGGGGAGCAGTACTTC. It codes for CAISGTGVPGEQYF.

This clone was counted only a few times. The V and J genes are TRBV7-2 and TRBJ1-5; 8 bases line up with TRBD1. The CDR3 spans 13 residues. Germline V gives CDR1 SGHTA, CDR2 FQGNSA. J gave up 6 bases and V 2 bases, and 0 bases lay outside the gene matches. The CDR3 nucleotides read TGTGCCAGCAGCTTACAGGGGGCTCAGCCCCAGCATTTT. Amino acids: CASSLQGAQPQHF.

The rearrangement uses TRBV9 and TRBJ2-3, with TRBD2 as a possible D gene (5 bases). This CDR3 is built from 15 residues. Trimming left V 4 bases short and J 0 bases short, with 12 bases between. The germline gives CDR1 SGDLS, CDR2 YYNGEE. CDR3 in amino acids: CASSWSGASTDTQYF. The CDR3 DNA reads as TGTGCCAGCAGCTGGAGCGGAGCAAGCACAGATACGCAGTATTTT.

For the CDR3, the DNA is TGTGCCAGCAGCCCCACACGGTCAGATACGCAGTATTTT. Translated: CASSPTRSDTQYF. This chain connects TRBV11-1 to TRBJ2-3; D is ambiguous. The V and J ends lost 5 bases and 4 bases respectively, with 10 bases between them. The CDR3 covers 13 residues. The germline V gene has CDR1 SGHAT and CDR2 FQDESV (reference sequence).

The gene calls are TRBV4-1 and TRBJ1-6; 7 bases map to TRBD1. Germline lookup yields CDR1 MGHRA and CDR2 YSYEKL. V trimming: 3 bases; J trimming: 4 bases; junction bases outside the gene matches: 3. The CDR3 spans 15 residues. The chain's CDR3 is CASSQEGAYNSPLHF. As DNA, the CDR3 is TGCGCCAGCAGCCAGGAGGGGGCTTATAATTCACCCCTCCACTTT.

For this clone: At the DNA level, this CDR3 is encoded by other sequences in the same sample as well. This chain connects TRBV5-1 to TRBJ2-1; TRBD2 matches at 11 bases. CDR3 length: 16 residues. Germline V lookup: CDR1 SGHRS, CDR2 YFSETQ. The V and J ends lost 1 base and 2 bases, in that order; junction bases with no gene match: 2. CDR3 protein: CASSLTSGGTYNEQFF. For the CDR3, the DNA is TGCGCCAGCAGCTTGACTAGCGGGGGCACCTACAATGAGCAGTTCTTC. Based on the CDR3 plus reference TRBV5-1 and TRBJ2-1, the full variable domain is KAGVTQTPRYLIKTRGQQVTLSCSPISGHRSVSWYQQTPGQGLQFLFEYFSETQRNKGNFPGRFSGRQFSNSRSEMNVSTLELGDSALYLCASSLTSGGTYNEQFFGPGTRLTVL.

The chain combines TRBV5-6 with TRBJ2-7; D is unclear. Germline loops: CDR1 SGHDT, CDR2 YYEEEE. Trimming pared 0 bases from V and 2 bases from J, leaving 9 bases between. The CDR3 is 14 residues long. The CDR3 nucleotides read TGTGCCAGCAGCTTGGGTCTAGAAACCTACGAGCAGTACTTC. As protein: CASSLGLETYEQYF.

The chain has TRBV5-1 and TRBJ2-1, with D maybe TRBD1 (5 bases). CDR1 SGHRS and CDR2 YFSETQ come from the germline V gene. V was pared by 4 bases and J by 4 bases, with 12 bases between. The CDR3 extends over 14 amino acids. Here the CDR3 DNA reads TGCGCCAGCAGCGCCCCTGGGGCTTACAATGAGCAGTTCTTC. The encoded protein is CASSAPGAYNEQFF.

The chain is built from TRBV6-6 and TRBJ2-5; D not certain. With 4 bases removed from V and 5 bases from J, the gap between germline ends came to 8 bases. CDR1 and CDR2 (germline): MNHNY, SVGAGI (reference sequence). The CDR3 covers 12 residues. CDR3 residues: CASSSHRETQYF. Written as DNA, the CDR3 is TGTGCCAGCAGTTCGCACCGGGAGACCCAGTACTTC.

CDR3 in amino acids: CASQGQGANYGYTF. The CDR3 DNA follows: TGTGCCAGCCAGGGACAGGGAGCTAACTATGGCTACACCTTC. The V call is TRBV19, the J call TRBJ1-2, with 9 bases identical to TRBD1. V lost 9 bases, J lost 0 bases, and 5 bases stayed unmatched. The CDR3 extends over 14 amino acids. Germline assignment: CDR1 LNHDA and CDR2 SQIVND (reference sequence).

The rearrangement uses TRBV7-2 and TRBJ2-7, with D maybe TRBD1 (6 bases). Germline V gene data show CDR1 as SGHTA and CDR2 as FQGNSA. V was clipped by 0 bases and J by 4 bases, with 13 bases between them. CDR3 length equals 15 residues. CDR3 coding DNA: TGTGCCAGCAGCTTAGCCGGACAGAGCCCTTACGAGCAGTACTTC. The encoded protein is CASSLAGQSPYEQYF.

The chain couples TRBV9 to TRBJ1-5; 7 nucleotides align to TRBD1. V lost 1 base and J lost 2; bases outside the gene matches: 3. Germline-derived CDR1 and CDR2 are SGDLS and YYNGEE. This CDR3 is 15 amino acids long. CDR3 residues: CASSVSGGGNQPQHF. The CDR3 bases are TGTGCCAGCAGCGTATCAGGGGGGGGCAATCAGCCCCAGCATTTT. Full variable domain (missing parts from reference TRBV9 and TRBJ1-5): DSGVTQTPKHLITATGQRVTLRCSPRSGDLSVYWYQQSLDQGLQFLIQYYNGEERAKGNILERFSAQQFPDLHSELNLSSLELGDSALYFCASSVSGGGNQPQHFGDGTRLSIL.

This clone came up once. The V and J genes are TRBV5-1 and TRBJ1-4; tentatively, D is TRBD1 (6 bases). Trimming took 0 bases from V and 0 from J, leaving 12 bases between them. CDR3 length equals 17 residues. The germline gives CDR1 SGHRS, CDR2 YFSETQ. The CDR3 region is CASSLGGRKATNEKLFF. CDR3 nucleotides: TGCGCCAGCAGCTTGGGGGGGCGAAAAGCAACTAATGAAAAACTGTTTTTT.

The chain recombines TRBV5-4 with TRBJ1-2; TRBD1 might be the D (5 bases). The CDR3 length is 14 residues. The germline V gene has CDR1 SGHNT and CDR2 YYREEE (reference sequence). V was trimmed by 5 bases and J by 2 bases, leaving 13 bases between them. The CDR3 loop is CASRGDRINYGYTF. The CDR3 DNA reads as TGTGCCAGCAGGGGGGACCGCATCAACTATGGCTACACCTTC. Full variable domain (remainder filled in from reference TRBV5-4 and TRBJ1-2): ETGVTQSPTHLIKTRGQQVTLRCSSQSGHNTVSWYQQALGQGPQFIFQYYREEENGRGNFPPRFSGLQFPNYSSELNVNALELDDSALYLCASRGDRINYGYTFGSGTRLTVV.

The chain recombines TRBV19 with TRBJ1-4; TRBD1 might be the D (5 bases). CDR1 and CDR2 from the germline V gene are LNHDA and SQIVND (reference sequence). Trimming removed 6 bases from V and 5 bases from J, with 22 bases in between. CDR3 length: 17 amino acids. Written as DNA, the CDR3 is TGTGCCAGTAGCCAACGGAGGAGGGGCAGAAACAATGAAAAACTGTTTTTT. Amino acids: CASSQRRRGRNNEKLFF.

V is TRBV19 and J is TRBJ2-7; 11 nucleotides agree with TRBD2. Trimming cost V 5 bases and J 0 bases; bases outside gene matches: 3. The CDR3 consists of 15 residues. Germline-derived CDR1 and CDR2 are LNHDA and SQIVND (reference sequence). The CDR3 DNA reads TGTGCCAGTAGTTCTAGCGGGGGGAGCTCCTACGAGCAGTACTTC. Translation gives CASSSSGGSSYEQYF. The full variable domain, completed using reference TRBV19 and TRBJ2-7, is DGGITQSPKYLFRKEGQNVTLSCEQNLNHDAMYWYRQDPGQGLRLIYYSQIVNDFQKGDIAEGYSVSREKKESFPLTVTSAQKNPTAFYLCASSSSGGSSYEQYFGPGTRLTVT.

The chain carries TRBV7-3 and TRBJ2-7; D perhaps matches TRBD1 (6 bases). Trimming removed 5 bases from V and 6 bases from J, with 20 bases in between. The CDR3 loop spans 15 amino acids. In germline, CDR1 is SGHTA, CDR2 FQGTGA. The CDR3 loop reads CASSPGVGVLLEQYF. The DNA for the CDR3 is TGTGCCAGCAGCCCAGGGGTGGGTGTCCTCCTCGAGCAGTACTTC.

The chain employs TRBV19 and TRBJ2-2; TRBD2 aligns across 15 bases. CDR1 LNHDA and CDR2 SQIVND come from the germline V gene (reference sequence). The CDR3 loop spans 17 amino acids. V trimming: 4 bases; J trimming: 7 bases; junction bases outside the gene matches: 7. CDR3 nucleotides: TGTGCCAGTAGTACCGGACTAGCGGGAGGGCTTGGCGGGGAGCTGTTTTTT. It specifies CASSTGLAGGLGGELFF.